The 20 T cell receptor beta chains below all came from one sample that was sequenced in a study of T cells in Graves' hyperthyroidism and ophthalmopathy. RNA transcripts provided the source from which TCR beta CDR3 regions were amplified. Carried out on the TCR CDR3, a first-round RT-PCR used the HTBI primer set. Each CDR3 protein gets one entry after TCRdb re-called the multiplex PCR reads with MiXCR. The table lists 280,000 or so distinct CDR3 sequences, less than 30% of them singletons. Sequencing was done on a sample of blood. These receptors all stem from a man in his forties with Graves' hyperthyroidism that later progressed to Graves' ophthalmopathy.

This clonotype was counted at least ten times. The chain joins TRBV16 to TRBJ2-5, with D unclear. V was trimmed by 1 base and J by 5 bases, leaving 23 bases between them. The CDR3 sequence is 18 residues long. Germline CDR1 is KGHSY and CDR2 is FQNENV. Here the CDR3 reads CASSQLGFGSSTSETQYF. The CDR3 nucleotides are TGTGCCAGCAGCCAATTAGGCTTCGGCAGTTCAACTTCGGAGACCCAGTACTTC.

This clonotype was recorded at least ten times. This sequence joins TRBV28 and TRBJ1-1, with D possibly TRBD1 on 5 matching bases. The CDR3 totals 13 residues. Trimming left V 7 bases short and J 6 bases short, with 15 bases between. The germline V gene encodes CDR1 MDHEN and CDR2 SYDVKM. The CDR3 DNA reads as TGTGCCAGCAACTTAGGGGATATCGCTGAAGCTTTCTTT. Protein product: CASNLGDIAEAFF. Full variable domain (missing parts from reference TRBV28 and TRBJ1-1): DVKVTQSSRYLVKRTGEKVFLECVQDMDHENMFWYRQDPGLGLRLIYFSYDVKMKEKGDIPEGYSVSREKKERFSLILESASTNQTSMYLCASNLGDIAEAFFGQGTRLTVV.

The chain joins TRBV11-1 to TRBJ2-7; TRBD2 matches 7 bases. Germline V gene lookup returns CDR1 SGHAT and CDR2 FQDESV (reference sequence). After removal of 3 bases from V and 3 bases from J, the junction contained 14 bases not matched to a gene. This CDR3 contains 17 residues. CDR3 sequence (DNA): TGTGCCAGCAGCTTCGGGGACTACTCGAAGGGGTTCTACGAGCAGTACTTC. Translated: CASSFGDYSKGFYEQYF.

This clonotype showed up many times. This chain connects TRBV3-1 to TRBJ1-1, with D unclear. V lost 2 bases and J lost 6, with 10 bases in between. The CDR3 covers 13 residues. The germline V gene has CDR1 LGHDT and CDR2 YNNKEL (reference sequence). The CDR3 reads CASSQNSKSEAFF. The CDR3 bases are TGTGCCAGCAGCCAAAACTCCAAGTCTGAAGCTTTCTTT.

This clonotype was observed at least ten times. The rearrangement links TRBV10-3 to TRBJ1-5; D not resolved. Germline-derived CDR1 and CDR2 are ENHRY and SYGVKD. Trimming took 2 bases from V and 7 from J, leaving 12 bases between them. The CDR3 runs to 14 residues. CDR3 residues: CAISEGGVRQPQHF. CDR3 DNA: TGTGCCATCAGTGAGGGCGGGGTGAGGCAGCCCCAGCATTTT.

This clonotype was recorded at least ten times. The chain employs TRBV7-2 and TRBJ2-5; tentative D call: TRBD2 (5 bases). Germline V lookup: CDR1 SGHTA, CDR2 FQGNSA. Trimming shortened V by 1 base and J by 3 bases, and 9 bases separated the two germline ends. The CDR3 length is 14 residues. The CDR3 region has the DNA TGTGCCAGCAGCTTAGATGTGAGGGAAGAGACCCAGTACTTC. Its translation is CASSLDVREETQYF.

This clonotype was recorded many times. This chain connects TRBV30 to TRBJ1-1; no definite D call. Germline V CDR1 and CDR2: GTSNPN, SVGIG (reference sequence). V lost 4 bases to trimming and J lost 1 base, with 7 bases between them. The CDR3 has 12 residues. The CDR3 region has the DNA TGTGCCTGGAATGAGGCGAACACTGAAGCTTTCTTT. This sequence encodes CAWNEANTEAFF.

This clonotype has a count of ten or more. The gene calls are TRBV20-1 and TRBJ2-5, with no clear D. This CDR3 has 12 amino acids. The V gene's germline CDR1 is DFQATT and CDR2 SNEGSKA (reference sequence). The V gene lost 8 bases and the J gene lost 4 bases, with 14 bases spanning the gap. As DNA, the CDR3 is TGCAGTCCTAAGAAGCAAGCAGAGACCCAGTACTTC. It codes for CSPKKQAETQYF.

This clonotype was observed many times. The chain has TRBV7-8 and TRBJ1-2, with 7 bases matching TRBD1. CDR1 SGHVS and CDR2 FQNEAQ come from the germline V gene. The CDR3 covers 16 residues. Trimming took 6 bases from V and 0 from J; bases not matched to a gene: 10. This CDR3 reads CASSSQGGLANYGYTF. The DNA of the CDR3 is TGTGCCAGCAGTTCTCAGGGGGGGCTGGCTAACTATGGCTACACCTTC. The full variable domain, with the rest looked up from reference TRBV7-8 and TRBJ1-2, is GAGVSQSPRYKVAKRGQDVALRCDPISGHVSLFWYQQALGQGPEFLTYFQNEAQLDKSGLPSDRFFAERPEGSVSTLKIQRTQQEDSAVYLCASSSQGGLANYGYTFGSGTRLTVV.

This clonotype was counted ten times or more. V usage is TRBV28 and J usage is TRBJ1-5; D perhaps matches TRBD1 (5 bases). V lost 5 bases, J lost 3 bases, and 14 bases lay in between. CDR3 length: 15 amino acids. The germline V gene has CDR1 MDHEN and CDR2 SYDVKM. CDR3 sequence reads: CASSPGTGINQPQHF. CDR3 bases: TGTGCCAGCAGTCCGGGGACCGGGATCAATCAGCCCCAGCATTTT.

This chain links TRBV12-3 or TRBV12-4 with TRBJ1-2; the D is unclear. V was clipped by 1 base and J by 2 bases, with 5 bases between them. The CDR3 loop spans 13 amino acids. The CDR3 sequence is CASSLDKNYGYTF. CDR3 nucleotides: TGTGCCAGCAGTTTAGACAAGAACTATGGCTACACCTTC.

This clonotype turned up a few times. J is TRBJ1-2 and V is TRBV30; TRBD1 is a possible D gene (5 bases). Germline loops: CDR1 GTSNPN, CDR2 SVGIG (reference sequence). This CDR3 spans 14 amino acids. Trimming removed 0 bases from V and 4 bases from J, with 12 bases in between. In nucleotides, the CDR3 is TGTGCCTGGAGTGTCGGTAGGGGCGGCTATGGCTACACCTTC. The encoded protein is CAWSVGRGGYGYTF.

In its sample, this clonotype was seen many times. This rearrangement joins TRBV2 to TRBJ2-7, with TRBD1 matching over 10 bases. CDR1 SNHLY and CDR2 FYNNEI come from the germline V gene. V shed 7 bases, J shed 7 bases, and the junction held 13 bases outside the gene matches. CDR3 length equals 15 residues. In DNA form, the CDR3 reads TGTGCCAGCATCCCAAGGAACGGGACAGGGGTTGAGCAGTACTTC. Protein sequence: CASIPRNGTGVEQYF. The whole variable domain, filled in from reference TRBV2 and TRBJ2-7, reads EPEVTQTPSHQVTQMGQEVILRCVPISNHLYFYWYRQILGQKVEFLVSFYNNEISEKSEIFDDQFSVERPDGSNFTLKIRSTKLEDSAMYFCASIPRNGTGVEQYFGPGTRLTVT.

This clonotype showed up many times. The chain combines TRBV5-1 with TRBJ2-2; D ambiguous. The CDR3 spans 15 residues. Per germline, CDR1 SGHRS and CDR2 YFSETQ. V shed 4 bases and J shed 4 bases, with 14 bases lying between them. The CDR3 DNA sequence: TGCGCCAGCAGCAACGCCCCAGCTGGCACCGGGGAGCTGTTTTTT. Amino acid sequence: CASSNAPAGTGELFF.

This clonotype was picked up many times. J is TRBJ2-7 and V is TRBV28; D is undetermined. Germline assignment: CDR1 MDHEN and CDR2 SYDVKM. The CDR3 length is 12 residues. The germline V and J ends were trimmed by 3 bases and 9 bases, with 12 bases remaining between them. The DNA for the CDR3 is TGTGCCAGCAGTTTCAGGCCCGCTTGGCAGTACTTC. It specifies CASSFRPAWQYF.

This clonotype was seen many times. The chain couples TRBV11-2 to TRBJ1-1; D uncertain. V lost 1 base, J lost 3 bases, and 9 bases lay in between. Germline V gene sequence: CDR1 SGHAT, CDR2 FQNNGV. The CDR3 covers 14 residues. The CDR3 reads CASSLVSTYTEAFF. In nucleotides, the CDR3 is TGTGCCAGCAGCTTAGTCTCAACTTACACTGAAGCTTTCTTT.

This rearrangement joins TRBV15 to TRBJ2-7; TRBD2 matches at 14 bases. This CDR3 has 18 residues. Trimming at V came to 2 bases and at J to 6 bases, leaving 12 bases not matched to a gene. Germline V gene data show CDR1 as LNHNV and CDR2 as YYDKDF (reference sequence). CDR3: CATSRFTGTSGRGVEQYF. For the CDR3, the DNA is TGTGCCACCAGCAGATTCACCGGGACTAGCGGGAGAGGAGTCGAGCAGTACTTC.

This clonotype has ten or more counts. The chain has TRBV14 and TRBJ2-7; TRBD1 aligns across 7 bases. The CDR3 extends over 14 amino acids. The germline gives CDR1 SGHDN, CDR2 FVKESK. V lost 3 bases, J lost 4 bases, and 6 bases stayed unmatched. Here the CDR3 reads CASSHWDSEYEQYF. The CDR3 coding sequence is TGTGCCAGCAGCCATTGGGACAGCGAATACGAGCAGTACTTC.

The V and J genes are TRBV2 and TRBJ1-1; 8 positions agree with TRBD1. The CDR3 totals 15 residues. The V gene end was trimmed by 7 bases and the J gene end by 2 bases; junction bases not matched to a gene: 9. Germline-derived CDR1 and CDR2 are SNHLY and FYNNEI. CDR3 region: CASTETGEGNTEAFF. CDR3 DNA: TGTGCCAGCACCGAGACAGGGGAAGGTAACACTGAAGCTTTCTTT.

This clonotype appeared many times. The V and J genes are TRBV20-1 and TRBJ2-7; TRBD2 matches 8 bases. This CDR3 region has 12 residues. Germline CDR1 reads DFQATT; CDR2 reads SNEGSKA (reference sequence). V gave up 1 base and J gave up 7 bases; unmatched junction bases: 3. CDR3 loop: CSARAGGPEQYF. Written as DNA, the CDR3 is TGCAGTGCTAGAGCGGGAGGGCCGGAGCAGTACTTC.